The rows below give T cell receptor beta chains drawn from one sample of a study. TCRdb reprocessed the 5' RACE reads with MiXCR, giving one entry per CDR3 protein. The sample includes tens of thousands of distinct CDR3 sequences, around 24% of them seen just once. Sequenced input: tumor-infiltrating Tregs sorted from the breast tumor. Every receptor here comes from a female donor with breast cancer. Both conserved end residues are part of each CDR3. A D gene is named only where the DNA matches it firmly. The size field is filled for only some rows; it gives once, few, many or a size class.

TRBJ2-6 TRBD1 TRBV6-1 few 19 CASSFTFGTGGTGANVLTF TGTGCCAGTAGTTTCACCTTCGGGACAGGGGGCACTGGGGCCAACGTCCTGACTTTC
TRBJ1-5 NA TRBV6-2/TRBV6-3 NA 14 CASKGGGRDQPQHF TGTGCCAGCAAGGGCGGAGGGCGAGATCAGCCCCAGCATTTT
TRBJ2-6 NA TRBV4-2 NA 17 CASSQARQASGANVLTF TGTGCCAGCAGCCAAGCCAGACAGGCCTCTGGGGCCAACGTCCTGACTTTC
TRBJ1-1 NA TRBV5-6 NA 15 CAGSFEGAGVAEAFF TGTGCCGGCAGCTTCGAAGGTGCAGGGGTGGCTGAAGCTTTCTTT
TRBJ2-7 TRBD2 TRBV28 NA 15 CASRRPSGRIREQYF TGTGCCAGCAGACGCCCTAGCGGGAGGATAAGGGAGCAGTACTTC
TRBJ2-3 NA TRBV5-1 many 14 CASSLEPSSDTQYF TGCGCCAGCAGCTTGGAACCTAGCAGCGATACGCAGTATTTT
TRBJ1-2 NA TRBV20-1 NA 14 CSAHDSGGGYGYTF TGCAGTGCCCATGACTCGGGGGGCGGTTATGGCTACACCTTC
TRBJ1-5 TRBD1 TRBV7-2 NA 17 CASSLERTGGLNQPQHF TGTGCCAGCAGCTTAGAGCGGACAGGGGGACTCAATCAGCCCCAGCATTTT
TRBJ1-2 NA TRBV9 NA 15 CAGSVGGAASYGYTF TGTGCCGGCAGCGTAGGAGGGGCCGCGAGCTATGGCTACACCTTC
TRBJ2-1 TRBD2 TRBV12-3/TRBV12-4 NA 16 CASSPLPSGGPNEQFF TGTGCCAGCAGTCCACTGCCCAGCGGGGGGCCCAATGAGCAGTTCTTC
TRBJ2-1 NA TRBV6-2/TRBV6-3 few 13 CASNTGFYNEQFF TGTGCCAGCAATACAGGGTTCTACAATGAGCAGTTCTTC
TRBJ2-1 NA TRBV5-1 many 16 CASSWKTVQSYNEQFF TGCGCCAGCAGCTGGAAGACAGTACAATCCTACAATGAGCAGTTCTTC
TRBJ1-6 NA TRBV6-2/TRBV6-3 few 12 CASKRADSPLHF TGTGCCAGCAAACGGGCCGATTCACCCCTCCACTTT
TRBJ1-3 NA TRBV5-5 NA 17 CASSLDPGDLIGNTIYF TGTGCCAGCAGCTTGGACCCGGGAGATCTGATCGGAAACACCATATATTTT
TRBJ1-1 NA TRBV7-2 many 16 CASSSPYRVVNTEAFF TGTGCCAGCAGCTCACCATACAGGGTTGTGAACACTGAAGCTTTCTTT
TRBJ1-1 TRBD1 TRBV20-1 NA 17 CSARDVGTGGWDTEAFF TGCAGTGCTAGAGATGTCGGGACAGGGGGCTGGGACACTGAAGCTTTCTTT
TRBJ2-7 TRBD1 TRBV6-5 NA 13 CASSRRQGHEQYF TGTGCCAGCAGTAGAAGACAGGGGCACGAGCAGTACTTC
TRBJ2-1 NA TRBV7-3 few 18 CASSQAAGRKGSYNEQFF TGTGCCAGCAGCCAGGCCGCAGGCCGAAAGGGGTCCTACAATGAGCAGTTCTTC
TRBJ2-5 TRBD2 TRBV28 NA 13 CASSFSGRETQYF TGTGCCAGCAGTTTTAGCGGGCGAGAGACCCAGTACTTC
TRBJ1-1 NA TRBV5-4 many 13 CASSLDEWGKAFF TGTGCCAGCAGCTTGGATGAGTGGGGAAAAGCTTTCTTT
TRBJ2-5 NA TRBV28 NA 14 CASSPEAAQETQYF TGTGCCAGCAGTCCCGAAGCGGCCCAAGAGACCCAGTACTTC
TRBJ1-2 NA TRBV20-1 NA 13 CSARMVRDYGYTF TGCAGTGCTCGCATGGTTCGCGACTATGGCTACACCTTC
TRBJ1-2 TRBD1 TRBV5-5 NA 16 CASSSSRDRRLGGYTF TGTGCCAGCAGCTCAAGCCGGGACAGGCGATTGGGTGGCTACACCTTC
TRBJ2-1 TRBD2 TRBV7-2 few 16 CASSFRTSGGYNEQFF TGTGCCAGCAGCTTCCGGACTAGCGGGGGGTACAATGAGCAGTTCTTC
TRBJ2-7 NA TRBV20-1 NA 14 CSAPQGWQSVEQYF TGCAGTGCCCCTCAGGGCTGGCAGAGTGTCGAGCAGTACTTC